This T cell receptor (beta chain) was sequenced during a study of cytomegalovirus exposure and HLA in healthy donors. Points from the study as a whole: Earlier analysis looked at TCR beta V segments, and most were productive about 87% or about 30% of the time. Published work reported that the classifier diagnosed cytomegalovirus status with high specificity and sensitivity. Follow-up analysis later connected one missense variant in DCLRE1C with trimming of TCR beta V- and J-genes. TCR beta chains numbering roughly 150 were designated cytomegalovirus-associated.

PCR was performed using 60 Vbeta and 13 Jbeta primers. Sequencing used immunoSEQ multiplex PCR; TCRdb keeps in-frame clones, though not all of them. This sample yields 150,000 or so clones, of which 73% are seen a single time; 1.5% to 2% belongs to the top ten. Germline-derived CDR1 and CDR2 are LGHNA and YNFKEQ. Germline trimming cut 4 bases from V and 2 bases from J; bases unmatched to any gene: 8. CDR3 size: 17 residues. This clone was found once. Its antigen is still unknown. The chain couples TRBV4-2 to TRBJ2-7; 13 bases agree with TRBD2. This clonotype was sampled from a woman aged 18-29 years in good health and CMV-seronegative. Sequencing was performed on PBMCs. CDR3 DNA sequence: TGTGCCAGCAGCCGTGAGACTAGCGGGGGGACTACCTACGAGCAGTACTTC. This gives the protein CASSRETSGGTTYEQYF.